The 29 T cell receptor beta chains given below trace back to one sample, sequenced in a study of blood T cells in healthy people across ages. A sample-barcoded 5' primer and a J-beta primer mix were used in a second PCR of about 7 to 12 cycles. Via MiXCR, TCRdb re-called the 5' RACE reads, giving one row per CDR3 protein. The sample contains roughly 1.4 million distinct CDR3 sequences, around 59% of which appear only once. Input material: blood. The receptors derive from a man aged 18 to 29 in good health.

The rearrangement joins TRBV27 to TRBJ2-1, with TRBD1 as a possible D gene (6 bases). Trimming stripped 7 bases from V and 6 bases from J, with 13 bases between. The CDR3 extends over 13 amino acids. The germline V gene encodes CDR1 MNHEY and CDR2 SMNVEV (reference sequence). CDR3 coding DNA: TGTGCCAGCATCCGGACAGTCTCCAATGAGCAGTTCTTC. Translated: CASIRTVSNEQFF.

In its sample, this clonotype was seen a few times. A read error may produce the germline difference seen at one junction end. The chain links TRBV5-1 to TRBJ1-1, with D unresolved. Germline CDR1 SGHRS, CDR2 YFSETQ. CDR3 length: 14 residues. CDR3 sequence reads: CASSWGGNDPEAFF. CDR3 bases: TGCGCCAGTAGCTGGGGTGGTAATGACCCTGAAGCTTTCTTT.

The rearrangement joins TRBV29-1 to TRBJ1-6; TRBD1 matches at 10 bases. This CDR3 has 14 amino acids. With V trimmed by 4 bases and J by 10 bases, 7 bases remained unmatched. CDR1 is SQVTM, CDR2 ANQGSEA, per germline. The CDR3 reads CSVGAGTGDSPLHF. The DNA of the CDR3 is TGCAGCGTTGGCGCCGGGACAGGGGACTCACCCCTCCACTTT.

The chain joins TRBV6-2 or TRBV6-3 to TRBJ2-5; TRBD1 is a possible D gene (6 bases). Germline CDR1 reads MNHEY; CDR2 reads SVGEGT. This CDR3 comprises 13 residues. Trimming cost V 6 bases and J 0 bases, with 8 bases left between them. The CDR3 loop is CASRGTYQETQYF. The CDR3 nucleotides read TGTGCCAGCAGAGGGACATACCAAGAGACCCAGTACTTC.

J is TRBJ1-5 and V is TRBV27; 7 bases are shared with TRBD1. The junction had 5 bases not matched to a gene; V was cut back by 1 base and J by 5 bases. The CDR3 runs 15 residues. Germline V gene lookup returns CDR1 MNHEY and CDR2 SMNVEV (reference sequence). In DNA, the CDR3 is TGTGCCAGCAGTTTATGGTCAGGGGGTGATCAGCCCCAGCATTTT. Its protein product is CASSLWSGGDQPQHF.

This clonotype was recorded only once. The genes are TRBV6-5 and TRBJ2-1; 11 nucleotides align to TRBD2. CDR3 size: 16 residues. Germline-derived CDR1 and CDR2 are MNHEY and SVGAGI. With V trimmed by 1 base and J by 6 bases, 5 bases remained unmatched. The CDR3 protein is CASSYYELAGVNEQFF. The CDR3 nucleotides read TGTGCCAGCAGTTACTACGAACTAGCGGGGGTCAATGAGCAGTTCTTC.

The CDR3 here is CASSLHRGPNTEAFF. CDR3 coding DNA: TGCGCCAGCAGCTTGCACCGGGGACCGAACACTGAAGCTTTCTTT. This chain links TRBV5-1 with TRBJ1-1, with D perhaps matching TRBD1 (5 bases). CDR3 length: 15 residues. V gave up 1 base and J gave up 1 base, with 11 bases separating them. Germline CDR1 SGHRS, CDR2 YFSETQ.

The rearrangement links TRBV6-5 to TRBJ2-2, with 7 bases fitting TRBD1. The CDR3 is made up of 17 amino acids. Germline-derived CDR1 and CDR2 are MNHEY and SVGAGI. Germline trimming cut 1 base from V and 2 bases from J; bases unmatched to any gene: 7. The CDR3 reads CASSYWAGTVNTGELFF. The CDR3 DNA reads as TGTGCCAGCAGTTACTGGGCTGGGACAGTTAACACCGGGGAGCTGTTTTTT.

The V gene is TRBV20-1, the J gene TRBJ2-1, with no clear D. Germline V CDR1 and CDR2: DFQATT, SNEGSKA (reference sequence). V lost 2 bases and J 0 bases, leaving 14 bases between the germline ends. The CDR3 has 16 residues. Written as DNA, the CDR3 is TGCAGTGCTAGACCAACCCGGCCAGGCTCCTACAATGAGCAGTTCTTC. It encodes CSARPTRPGSYNEQFF.

There are a few counts of this clonotype. The chain recombines TRBV7-9 with TRBJ2-1; 8 positions agree with TRBD2. This CDR3 has 15 residues. Trimming at V came to 5 bases and at J to 9 bases, leaving 12 bases not matched to a gene. Germline V lookup: CDR1 SEHNR, CDR2 FQNEAQ (reference sequence). For the CDR3, the DNA is TGTGCCAGCAGCCTTATAGCGGGAAAAGGGGGTGAGCAGTTCTTC. This encodes CASSLIAGKGGEQFF.

The rearrangement uses TRBV5-1 and TRBJ1-1; no firm D call. The germline CDR1 and CDR2 sequences are SGHRS and YFSETQ. The germline V and J ends were trimmed by 4 bases and 1 base, with 14 bases remaining between them. The CDR3 is made up of 15 amino acids. CDR3 in DNA: TGCGCCAGCAGCGCAGCCCAGTCGGGGAACACTGAAGCTTTCTTT. This codes for CASSAAQSGNTEAFF.

The chain links TRBV12-3 or TRBV12-4 to TRBJ2-7; D not certain. CDR3 length equals 15 residues. Trimming removed 8 bases from V and 0 bases from J, with 17 bases in between. Here the CDR3 reads CASSSGGSFSYEQYF. CDR3 bases: TGTGCCAGCTCCTCCGGTGGGTCATTCTCCTACGAGCAGTACTTC.

This chain links TRBV6-6 with TRBJ2-5; D is uncertain. The J call may be in error: the DNA end matches TRBJ2-7 better. Per germline, CDR1 MNHNY and CDR2 SVGAGI (reference sequence). The CDR3 consists of 13 residues. This chain's CDR3 is CASSTYAIYEQYF. Here the CDR3 DNA reads TGTGCCAGCAGTACCTACGCCATCTACGAGCAGTACTTC.

This sequence joins TRBV20-1 and TRBJ2-1; D perhaps matches TRBD2 (6 bases). From germline, CDR1 is DFQATT and CDR2 SNEGSKA (reference sequence). The CDR3 consists of 17 residues. With 0 bases removed from V and 5 bases from J, the gap between germline ends came to 20 bases. The CDR3 region is CSARDYIGGEGNNEQFF. The CDR3 DNA reads as TGCAGTGCTAGAGATTATATCGGGGGAGAAGGGAACAATGAGCAGTTCTTC.

The chain has TRBV5-1 and TRBJ2-5; no definite D call. Trimming took off 1 base at V and 4 bases at J, with 20 bases between the two ends. The CDR3 has 17 residues. The V gene's germline CDR1 is SGHRS and CDR2 YFSETQ. The CDR3 sequence is CASSLRSPEEAGETQYF. The CDR3 DNA reads TGCGCCAGCAGCTTGCGGAGTCCCGAGGAAGCCGGAGAGACCCAGTACTTC.

CDR3 loop: CAIRTSGWYQETQYF. CDR3 bases: TGTGCCATCAGGACTAGCGGATGGTACCAAGAGACCCAGTACTTC. This chain links TRBV10-3 with TRBJ2-5; the match to TRBD2 covers 9 bases. V was clipped by 6 bases and J by 0 bases; unmatched bases: 5. The CDR3 loop spans 15 amino acids. CDR1 is ENHRY, CDR2 SYGVKD, per germline.

The chain employs TRBV10-3 and TRBJ2-4; 11 positions match TRBD1. The CDR3 extends over 15 amino acids. Looked up from germline, CDR1 is ENHRY and CDR2 is SYGVKD. After removal of 2 bases from V and 8 bases from J, the junction contained 5 bases not matched to a gene. The CDR3 protein is CAISEQDRGPDIQYF. The CDR3 nucleotides are TGTGCCATCAGTGAGCAGGACAGGGGGCCGGACATTCAGTACTTC.

The chain combines TRBV5-8 with TRBJ2-7, with D possibly being TRBD2 (6 bases). Germline values: CDR1 SGHTS, CDR2 YDEGEE. V lost 9 bases and J 5 bases, leaving 18 bases between the germline ends. The CDR3 loop spans 13 amino acids. CDR3 region: CATPAGTMNEQYF. As DNA, the CDR3 is TGTGCCACCCCGGCGGGGACGATGAACGAGCAGTACTTC.

The chain combines TRBV12-3 or TRBV12-4 with TRBJ2-6; D might be TRBD1 or TRBD2, each matching 6 bases. CDR3 length: 14 amino acids. The V gene lost 3 bases and the J gene lost 11 bases, with 14 bases spanning the gap. The chain's CDR3 is CASSFRGTNHVLTF. The CDR3 DNA is TGTGCCAGCAGTTTCCGCGGGACAAATCACGTCCTGACTTTC.

The rearrangement uses TRBV4-3 and TRBJ2-5; possibly TRBD1 for D (7 bases). Germline CDR1 is LGHNA and CDR2 is YSLEER. The CDR3 contains 15 residues. Trimming took off 0 bases at V and 11 bases at J, with 19 bases between the two ends. The CDR3 sequence: CASSQEGRRGDEQYF. The CDR3 coding sequence is TGCGCCAGCAGCCAAGAAGGGCGCAGGGGGGATGAGCAGTACTTC.

This clonotype was detected only a few times. The chain combines TRBV20-1 with TRBJ2-1; D gene uncertain. V lost 5 bases and J 6 bases, leaving 8 bases between the germline ends. Germline CDR1 is DFQATT and CDR2 is SNEGSKA (reference sequence). The CDR3 runs to 11 residues. CDR3 residues: CSAHWFNEQFF. CDR3 sequence (DNA): TGCAGTGCTCACTGGTTCAATGAGCAGTTCTTC.

The table lists this clonotype with a few counts. The rearrangement uses TRBV6-5 and TRBJ1-1; D is uncertain. This CDR3 contains 15 residues. Germline V gives CDR1 MNHEY, CDR2 SVGAGI. V gave up 0 bases and J gave up 0 bases, with 8 bases separating them. CDR3: CASSYSWAMNTEAFF. The CDR3 coding sequence is TGTGCCAGCAGTTACTCGTGGGCAATGAACACTGAAGCTTTCTTT.

This chain uses TRBV7-8 with TRBJ2-3, with 11 bases fitting TRBD2. The V segment lost 7 bases and the J segment 6 bases; nucleotides outside the gene matches: 15. The V gene's germline CDR1 is SGHVS and CDR2 FQNEAQ. This CDR3 contains 17 residues. The CDR3 DNA follows: TGTGCCAGCACCCACCGCAGGACTAGCGGGCCCTTGGATACGCAGTATTTT. It specifies CASTHRRTSGPLDTQYF.

In this sample, this clonotype turned up a few times. The V gene is TRBV3-1, the J gene TRBJ2-1; weak D call: TRBD2 (6 bases). The ends were cut back, 5 bases at V and 4 bases at J, with 15 bases in the middle. The CDR3 has 15 amino acids. Germline V gives CDR1 LGHDT, CDR2 YNNKEL (reference sequence). The CDR3 DNA is TGTGCCAGCAGCGAAAAGCGGGCCGAGTACAATGAGCAGTTCTTC. Amino acids: CASSEKRAEYNEQFF.

Only one count was recorded for this clonotype. This sequence joins TRBV5-1 and TRBJ2-7; 13 nucleotides align to TRBD2. Per germline, CDR1 SGHRS and CDR2 YFSETQ. This CDR3 is built from 14 residues. V shed 4 bases, J shed 5 bases, and the junction held 3 bases outside the gene matches. CDR3 sequence: CASSGGLAGDEQYF. The CDR3 bases are TGCGCCAGCAGCGGCGGACTAGCGGGAGACGAGCAGTACTTC.

Written as DNA, the CDR3 is TGTGCCATCAGTGACAGGGGGTCCTATGGCTACACCTTC. It specifies CAISDRGSYGYTF. V gene TRBV10-3 combines with J gene TRBJ1-2, with 7 nucleotides matching TRBD1. Germline CDR1 is ENHRY and CDR2 is SYGVKD. The CDR3 is 13 residues long. Losses at the gene ends were 3 bases for V and 4 bases for J; bases not matched to a gene: 2.

The V gene is TRBV18, the J gene TRBJ2-1; TRBD1 is a possible D gene (6 bases). Germline loops: CDR1 KGHSH, CDR2 LQKENI. The V end was cut by 3 bases, the J end by 4 bases, with 10 bases between. There are 14 residues in the CDR3. Here the CDR3 DNA reads TGTGCCAGCTCACCTAGGGACAAGTACAATGAGCAGTTCTTC. It yields the protein CASSPRDKYNEQFF.

The chain employs TRBV28 and TRBJ1-5, with TRBD1 matching over 9 bases. CDR3 length equals 21 residues. Germline loops: CDR1 MDHEN, CDR2 SYDVKM. The junction had 23 bases not matched to a gene; V was cut back by 8 bases and J by 0 bases. The CDR3 protein is CASAGGVVVGTGTYSNQPQHF. The CDR3, as DNA: TGTGCCAGCGCGGGGGGGGTGGTGGTGGGGACAGGGACGTATAGCAATCAGCCCCAGCATTTT.

CDR3 DNA: TGCGCCAGCAGCCAAGATCCGGCCGGAGAGACCCAGTACTTC. Translated: CASSQDPAGETQYF. V gene TRBV4-1 combines with J gene TRBJ2-5; D gene uncertain. The CDR3 is made up of 14 amino acids. Germline V CDR1 and CDR2: MGHRA, YSYEKL. Trimming stripped 0 bases from V and 4 bases from J, with 9 bases between.